This T cell receptor (beta chain) is drawn from a study of tumor and adjacent non-tumor tissue in lung cancer. Study outcomes and limitations: Top 100 clones took a larger repertoire share in normal lung.

This clonotype was observed once. Antigen specificity is unknown. A modified ARM-PCR protocol with three rounds of nested PCR amplified TCRbeta. In TCRdb, the multiplex PCR reads were re-called with MiXCR into one record per CDR3 protein. Of approximately 68,000 distinct CDR3 sequences listed, 65% to 80% are singletons. Trimming cost V 7 bases and J 13 bases, with 19 bases left between them. The CDR3 consists of 12 residues. Germline CDR1 reads MNHNS; CDR2 reads SASEGT. This sample's RNA came from whole unsorted tissue. This non-tumor lung sample came from over 3 cm beyond the tumor edge. The TCR was taken from a man between 60 and 70 years old with non-small cell lung cancer. Sequenced material: distant non-tumor lung tissue. This chain uses TRBV6-1 with TRBJ1-1; unclear D gene. This CDR3 reads CASNQGKTDVFF. CDR3 nucleotides: TGTGCCAGCAACCAAGGGAAGACTGACGTTTTCTTT.